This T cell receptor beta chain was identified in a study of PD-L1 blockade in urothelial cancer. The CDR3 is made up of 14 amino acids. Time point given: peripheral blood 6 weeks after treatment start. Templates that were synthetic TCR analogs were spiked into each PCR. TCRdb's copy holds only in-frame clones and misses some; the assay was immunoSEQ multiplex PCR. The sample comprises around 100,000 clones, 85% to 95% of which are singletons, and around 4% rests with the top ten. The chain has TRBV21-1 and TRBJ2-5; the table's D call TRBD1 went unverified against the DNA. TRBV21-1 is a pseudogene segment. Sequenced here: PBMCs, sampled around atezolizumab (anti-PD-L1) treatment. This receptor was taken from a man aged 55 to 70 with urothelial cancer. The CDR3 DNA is TGTGCCAGCAGCTTTCGGGACAAACAAGAGACCCAGTACTTC. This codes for CASSFRDKQETQYF.